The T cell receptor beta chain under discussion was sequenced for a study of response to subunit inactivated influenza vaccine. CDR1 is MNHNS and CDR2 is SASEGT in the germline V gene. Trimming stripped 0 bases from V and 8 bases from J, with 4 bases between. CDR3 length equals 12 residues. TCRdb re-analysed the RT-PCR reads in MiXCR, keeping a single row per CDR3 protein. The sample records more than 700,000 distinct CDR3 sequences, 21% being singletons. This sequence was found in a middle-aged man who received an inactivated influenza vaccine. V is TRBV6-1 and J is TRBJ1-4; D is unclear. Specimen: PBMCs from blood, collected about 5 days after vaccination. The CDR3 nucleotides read TGTGCCAGCAGTGAAGCTAGAGAAAAACTGTTTTTT. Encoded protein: CASSEAREKLFF.